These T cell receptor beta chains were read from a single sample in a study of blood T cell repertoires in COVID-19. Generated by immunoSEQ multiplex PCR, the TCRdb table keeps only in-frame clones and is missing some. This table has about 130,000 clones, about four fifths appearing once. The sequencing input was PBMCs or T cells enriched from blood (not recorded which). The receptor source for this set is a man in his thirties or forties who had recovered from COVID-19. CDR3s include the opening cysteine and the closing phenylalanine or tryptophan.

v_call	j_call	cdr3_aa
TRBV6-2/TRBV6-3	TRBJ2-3	CASSYGGQGADTQYF
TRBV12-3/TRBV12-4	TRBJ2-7	CASSLSGGYEQYF
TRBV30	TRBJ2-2	CACGQGLAGAGELFF
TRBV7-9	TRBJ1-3	CASSLAGQYSGNTIYF
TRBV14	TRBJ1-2	CASSRTGGFYYGYTF
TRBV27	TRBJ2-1	CASSLTEASNEQFF
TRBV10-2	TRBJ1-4	CASRKDRGGEKLFF
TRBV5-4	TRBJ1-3	CASSLKAAGAGNTIYF
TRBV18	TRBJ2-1	CASSTISGRVDNEQFF
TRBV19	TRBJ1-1	CASSGGTGRMNTEAFF
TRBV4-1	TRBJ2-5	CASRSGETQYF
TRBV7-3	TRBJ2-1	CASSRTSGSFNEQFF
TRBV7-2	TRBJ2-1	CASSLVGLSSYNEQFF
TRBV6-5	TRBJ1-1	CASSYRDMNTEAFF
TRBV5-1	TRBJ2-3	CASSLGGTSTDTQYF
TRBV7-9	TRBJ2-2	CASSLGGGNTGELFF
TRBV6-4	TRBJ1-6	CASSDSTGGSPLHF
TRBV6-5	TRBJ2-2	CASSSGTAQNTGELFF
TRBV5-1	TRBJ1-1	CASSPGGTTEAFF
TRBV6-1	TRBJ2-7	CASSDVTSGRRGEQYF
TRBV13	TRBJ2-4	CASSLGAGGAKNIQYF
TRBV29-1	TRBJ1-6	CSVRQGLNSPLHF